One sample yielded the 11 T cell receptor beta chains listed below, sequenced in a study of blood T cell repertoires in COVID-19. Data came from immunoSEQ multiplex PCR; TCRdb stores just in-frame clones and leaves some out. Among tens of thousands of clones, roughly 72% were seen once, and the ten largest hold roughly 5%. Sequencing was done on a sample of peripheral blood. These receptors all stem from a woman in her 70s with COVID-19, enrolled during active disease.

CDR3 nucleotide sequence: TGTGCCAGCAGCCCACAGGGATCGGATGGCTACACCTTC. It encodes CASSPQGSDGYTF. J is TRBJ1-2 and V is TRBV7-9; tentative D call: TRBD1 (6 bases). There are 13 residues in the CDR3. Germline V lookup: CDR1 SEHNR, CDR2 FQNEAQ (reference sequence). V lost 5 bases and J 6 bases, leaving 13 bases between the germline ends. The full variable domain, rest sourced from reference TRBV7-9 and TRBJ1-2, is DTGVSQNPRHKITKRGQNVTFRCDPISEHNRLYWYRQTLGQGPEFLTYFQNEAQLEKSRLLSDRFSAERPKGSFSTLEIQRTEQGDSAMYLCASSPQGSDGYTFGSGTRLTVV.

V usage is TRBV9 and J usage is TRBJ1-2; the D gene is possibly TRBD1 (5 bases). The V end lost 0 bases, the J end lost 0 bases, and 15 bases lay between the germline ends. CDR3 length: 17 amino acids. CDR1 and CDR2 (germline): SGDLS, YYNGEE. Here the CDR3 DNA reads TGTGCCAGCAGCGTAGGGCCAGGGCTGTTGACTAACTATGGCTACACCTTC. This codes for CASSVGPGLLTNYGYTF.

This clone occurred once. The CDR3 region has the DNA TGTGCCAGCAGCTTAGCTAGTCAGAACACCGGGGAGCTGTTTTTT. It encodes CASSLASQNTGELFF. The chain is built from TRBV7-6 and TRBJ2-2; no clear D. The CDR3 spans 15 residues. The V and J ends lost 0 bases and 1 base respectively, with 6 bases between them. The germline V gene encodes CDR1 SGHVS and CDR2 FNYEAQ.

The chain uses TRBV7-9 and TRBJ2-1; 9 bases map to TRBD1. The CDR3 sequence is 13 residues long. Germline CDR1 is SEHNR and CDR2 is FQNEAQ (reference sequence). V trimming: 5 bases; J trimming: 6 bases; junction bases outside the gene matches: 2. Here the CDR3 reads CASSTDRGNEQFF. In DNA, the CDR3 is TGTGCCAGCAGCACGGACAGGGGCAATGAGCAGTTCTTC. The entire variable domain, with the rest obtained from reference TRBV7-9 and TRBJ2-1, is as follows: DTGVSQNPRHKITKRGQNVTFRCDPISEHNRLYWYRQTLGQGPEFLTYFQNEAQLEKSRLLSDRFSAERPKGSFSTLEIQRTEQGDSAMYLCASSTDRGNEQFFGPGTRLTVL.

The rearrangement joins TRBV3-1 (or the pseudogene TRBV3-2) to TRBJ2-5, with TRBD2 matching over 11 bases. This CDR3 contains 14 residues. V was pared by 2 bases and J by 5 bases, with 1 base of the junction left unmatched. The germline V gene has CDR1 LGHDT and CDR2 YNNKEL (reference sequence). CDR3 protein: CASSQLAGGETQYF. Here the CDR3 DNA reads TGTGCCAGCAGCCAACTAGCGGGAGGTGAGACCCAGTACTTC.

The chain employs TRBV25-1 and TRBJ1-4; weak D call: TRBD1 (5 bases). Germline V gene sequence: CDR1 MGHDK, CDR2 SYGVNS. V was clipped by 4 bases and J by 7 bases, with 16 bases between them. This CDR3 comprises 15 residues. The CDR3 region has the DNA TGTGCCAGCAGTGGCTCAAGGACATGGGGTGAAAAACTGTTTTTT. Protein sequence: CASSGSRTWGEKLFF.

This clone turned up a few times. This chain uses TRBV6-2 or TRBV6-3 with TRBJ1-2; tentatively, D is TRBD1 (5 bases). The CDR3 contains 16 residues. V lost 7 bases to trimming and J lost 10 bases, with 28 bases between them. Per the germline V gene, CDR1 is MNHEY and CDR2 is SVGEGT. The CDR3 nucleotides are TGTGCCAGCAACCCCGGCCTTAGAGCGGGGGAAAGGAACTACACCTTC. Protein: CASNPGLRAGERNYTF.

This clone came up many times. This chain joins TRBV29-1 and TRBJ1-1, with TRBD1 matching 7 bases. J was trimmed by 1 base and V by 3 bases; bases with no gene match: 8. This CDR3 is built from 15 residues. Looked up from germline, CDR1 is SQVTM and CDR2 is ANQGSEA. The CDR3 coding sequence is TGCAGCGTTGAGAGTGGAGGGGGCCGGAACACTGAAGCTTTCTTT. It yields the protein CSVESGGGRNTEAFF.

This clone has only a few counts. The CDR3 nucleotides are TGTGCCAGCAGCTTTACAGGGGCGAAACTGTTTTTT. Protein product: CASSFTGAKLFF. V usage is TRBV5-5 and J usage is TRBJ1-4; TRBD1 matches 7 bases. Germline loops: CDR1 SGHKS, CDR2 YYEKEE (reference sequence). The CDR3 loop spans 12 amino acids. V was pared by 2 bases and J by 11 bases, with 3 bases of the junction left unmatched.

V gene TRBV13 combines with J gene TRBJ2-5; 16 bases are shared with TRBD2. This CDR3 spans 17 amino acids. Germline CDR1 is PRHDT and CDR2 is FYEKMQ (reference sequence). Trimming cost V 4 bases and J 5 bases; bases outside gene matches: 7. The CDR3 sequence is CASSSGLAGGNGETQYF. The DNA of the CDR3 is TGTGCCAGCAGCTCGGGACTAGCGGGGGGGAATGGGGAGACCCAGTACTTC.

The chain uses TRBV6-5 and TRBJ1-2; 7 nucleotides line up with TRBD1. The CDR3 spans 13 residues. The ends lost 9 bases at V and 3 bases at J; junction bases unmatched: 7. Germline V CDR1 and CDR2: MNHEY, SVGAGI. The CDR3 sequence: CASSGTAYYGYTF. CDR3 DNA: TGTGCCAGTTCCGGGACAGCTTACTATGGCTACACCTTC.